The sequence of this T cell receptor beta chain was determined in a study of cytomegalovirus exposure and HLA in healthy donors (dated by TCRdb to 2017 to 2019). Background for the entire study: An earlier analysis of approximately 640 of the donors reported more than 250 Gb of sequence data and 117 million unique TCR beta sequences from about 179 million T cells. An early release covering approximately 600 HLA-typed donors comprised roughly 300 gigabases of sequencing data and roughly 85 million unique TCR sequences. Of the 350 to 450 genotyped donors, 75% to 85% were placed in the genetic ancestry cluster associated with self-reported Caucasian donors. The study was designed to test whether signatures of past pathogen exposure could be identified by cataloging public T cell receptors. The T cell repertoires of 550 to 850 subjects were profiled by immunosequencing and related to cytomegalovirus serostatus. In addition to the first cohort of several hundred subjects, a separate validation cohort of over 90 different subjects was used. To predict cytomegalovirus infection status, the study brought together high-throughput TCR immunosequencing, statistical association of individual TCRs with disease status, and machine learning. A later analysis re-examined previously published TCR beta repertoires from more than 550 donors and added high-resolution HLA genotyping to investigate patterns of TCR occurrence. Rather than using new phenotypic data, the later analysis identified candidate immune exposures from TCR beta sequences and from how often those sequences occurred across donors. An earlier analysis of 587 of the donors used high-throughput TCR beta sequencing to judge whether each TCR beta V gene segment behaved as functional or pseudogenic. Donor age, sex, ethnicity and CMV serostatus were collected together with the repertoire data. In a later genetic analysis, genome-wide SNP genotypes for 398 of the 666 donors were used, and that subset was treated as a discovery cohort. Every repertoire in the discovery cohort had been generated on one and the same sequencing platform. HLA typing covered class I and class II loci at four-digit resolution. The number of typed donors differed by locus: about 620-630 for A, B, C, DRB1 and DQB1; 500 to 550 for DQA1; 606 for DPA1; and about 450 for DPB1. Because of strong linkage in the cohort, roughly five DR-DQ haplotypes were treated as single units for association and clustering. Among roughly 370 genotyped donors of the cohort, an average of around 240,000 unique TCR beta nucleotide sequences were sequenced per donor, roughly 20% of them non-productive. Overall study outcomes, separate from this receptor: Because some donors lacked HLA typing at each locus, the association tests relied only on the typed subset. Compared with the roughly 670-donor mean, donors in an Asian-associated ancestry cluster had fewer N-insertions in productive TCRs, according to a later genetic analysis. In this cohort, only TCR beta chains were sequenced, and detectable features were limited by the absence of alpha or paired-chain data. Because counts were too low, about 18 rarely observed V segments, including chromosome 9 orphons, were excluded from the earlier analysis of a few hundred of the donors. For the cohort, immune exposure information was limited to CMV serostatus. A further reported finding was that TCR beta sequences accurately predicted the HLA-A and HLA-B alleles for most subjects in the first cohort. V-gene and J-gene trimming of TCR beta chains was associated with a missense DCLRE1C variant in a later genetic analysis, and the association was replicated in an independent cohort. The authors suggested that the approach could potentially be generalized to other disease states and immunological phenotypes. The classifier was reported to diagnose cytomegalovirus status with high specificity and sensitivity in both the original and validation cohorts. Correlated functional status among segregating V segments might reflect linkage disequilibrium, but an unknown experimental factor could not be ruled out. In an earlier analysis of more than 500 of the donors, most TCR beta V segments appeared in productive rearrangements about 87% or about 30% of the time, broadly matching IMGT annotations. In a later analysis, TCR association rates were found to vary across HLA loci, with the most associated TCRs seen for DRB1 alleles and the fewest for HLA-C alleles. When HLA alleles, especially DR and DQ, strongly co-occurred, TCR associations were difficult to assign to individual alleles. In vitro tests confirmed that a few of the cytomegalovirus-associated TCR beta chains recognize cytomegalovirus antigens. A later analysis associated some 17,000 TCR beta sequences with specific HLA alleles at a false discovery rate of 0.05. A cluster of highly shared sequence variants was judged likely to represent a technical artifact of the sequencing pipeline. Across donors, most TCR sequences were observed very rarely, whereas some public TCRs were present in many individuals. Roughly uniform sequencing depth across donors was assumed in presence/absence analyses, although this assumption may not hold. Some IMGT-functional V segments, including TRBV6-2 and TRBV6-3, could not be distinguished by the 87-base-pair reads and were therefore excluded. Compared with equally common non-associated chains, HLA-associated TCR beta chains in a later analysis were more clonally expanded and had lower generation probabilities. In the study, approximately 160 TCR beta chains were listed as associated with cytomegalovirus. Most CMV-associated TCR beta chains appeared to be HLA-restricted in a later analysis, and the HLA associations seemed to be driven largely by CMV exposure. A later analysis reported that several top co-occurrence clusters appeared linked to parvovirus B19, influenza, CMV and Epstein-Barr virus.

The CDR3 has 15 amino acids, counting the end cysteine and phenylalanine. This entry keeps only the CDR3 DNA: 45 bases, framed from base 1. V was cut back by 0 bases and J by 4 bases, leaving a gap of 11 bases between them. The germline V gene (reference sequence) yields MNHEY for CDR1 and SMNVEV for CDR2. Notes on this clone: Its binding antigen is unknown. No much larger clone is present one base from it, and per-base qualities are unavailable.

In total, about 650 healthy bone marrow donors made up the cohort. At the time of sampling, every cohort member was nominally healthy, though immune exposures that went unrecorded were likely present. The donor was CMV seropositive and belonged to the group of about 290 seropositive cohort members. A peripheral blood sample was collected from each donor, and TCR beta sequencing was performed on peripheral blood mononuclear cells. The Qiagen DNeasy Blood Extraction Kit was used to extract genomic DNA from the blood cell samples. Libraries were made using the immunoSEQ multiplex PCR assay. The multiplex PCR relied on a mix of 60 forward primers for TCR Vbeta segments and 13 reverse primers for TCR Jbeta segments. The CDR3 region of rearranged TCR beta genes was amplified from genomic DNA with a multiplex PCR assay. On the Illumina HiSeq System, the amplified TCR beta libraries were sequenced as 87-base-pair reads. The paper's processing steps were these. In a later analysis, 70 million to 95 million unique TCR beta chains were counted across the approximately 620 repertoires, and approximately 11 million of these chains were shared by at least two donors. Raw reads were error-corrected and collapsed into unique sequences with a nearest-neighbor algorithm that merged closely related sequences to remove PCR and sequencing errors. Alignment of CDR3 sequences to IMGT reference sequences was used to assign V, D and J gene segments. For a sequence to be retained, a match of at least six nucleotides to both a V gene segment and a J gene segment was required. A rearrangement counted as productive if the CDR3 had no stop codons and remained in frame with V and J, and every other rearrangement counted as non-productive. Following IMGT convention, CDR3 was defined as the stretch from the second conserved V-encoded cysteine up to the conserved J-encoded phenylalanine. The earlier analysis of about 570 of the donors excluded any sequence lacking an unambiguous match to a single V gene segment. In an earlier analysis of about 590 of the donors, a V segment was called functional when productive rearrangements were above 56.7%, and segregating when the standard deviation between donors exceeded 5%. A statistical classification framework was built to diagnose cytomegalovirus status from the catalog of TCR beta chain sequences. In a later analysis, V and J genes were assigned by comparing TCR nucleotide sequences against IMGT/GENE-DB human TR gene sequences. A later analysis assigned CDR3 sequences and most-parsimonious VDJ recombination scenarios with the TCRdist pipeline. In a later analysis, each TCR beta chain was defined by its CDR3 amino acid sequence together with its V-gene family, and reads without a unique V-gene family were excluded. To address suspected cross-contamination and a sequencing artifact, a later analysis removed 450 to 700 highly shared, low-generation-probability nucleotide sequences. In a later analysis, a clonal expansion index was calculated for each public chain from normalized within-repertoire ranks of inferred template counts. In a later analysis, generation probabilities were computed using a VDJ recombination model fitted to out-of-frame rearrangements, and the results were checked against IGoR. In a later analysis, TCR-TCR, TCR-HLA and TCR-CMV co-occurrence was scored with hypergeometric tests, and a repertoire-size bias correction was applied to TCR pairs. In a later analysis, false discovery rates were estimated by permuting HLA or CMV assignments 20 times. In a later analysis, co-occurring TCRs were grouped using DBSCAN, with TCRdist sequence similarity added in when clustering inside HLA-allele-positive subsets. Repertoires with fewer than 30,000 or more than 120,000 public chains were left out of co-occurrence clustering, as were four to six repertoires with anomalous nucleotide sharing. What TCRdb holds here is the immuneACCESS table cut down to in-frame rearrangements. Part of the clones is not present; checked against another copy, under half of the missing clones reflect an unresolved V gene, and the others are unexplained. The D gene and trimming were derived from the DNA, and the V and J assignments and clone size from that table. This sample is represented by 60,000 to 100,000 clones; around 79% of them were singletons. The leading ten clones occupy 5.5% of the sample.

The sample consisted of PBMCs. The rearrangement joined TRBV27 to TRBJ2-3, with TRBD2 perhaps the D gene, on 5 matching bases. The clonotype was recovered from a male donor in good health and CMV-seropositive. The CDR3 region has the sequence CASSLSSGGPDTQYF. Read as DNA, the sequence is TGTGCCAGCAGTTTATCGTCCGGAGGACCAGATACGCAGTATTTT.